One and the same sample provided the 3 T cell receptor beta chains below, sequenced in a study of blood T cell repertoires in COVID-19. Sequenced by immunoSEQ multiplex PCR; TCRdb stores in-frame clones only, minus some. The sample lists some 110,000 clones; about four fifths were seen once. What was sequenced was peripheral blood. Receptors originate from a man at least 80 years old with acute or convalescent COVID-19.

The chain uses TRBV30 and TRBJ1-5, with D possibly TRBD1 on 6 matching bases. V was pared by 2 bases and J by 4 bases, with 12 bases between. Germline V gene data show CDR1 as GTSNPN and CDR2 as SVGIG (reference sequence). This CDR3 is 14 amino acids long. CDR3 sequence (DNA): TGTGCCTGGAGTCAAGACAGGTCGAATCAGCCCCAGCATTTT. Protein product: CAWSQDRSNQPQHF.

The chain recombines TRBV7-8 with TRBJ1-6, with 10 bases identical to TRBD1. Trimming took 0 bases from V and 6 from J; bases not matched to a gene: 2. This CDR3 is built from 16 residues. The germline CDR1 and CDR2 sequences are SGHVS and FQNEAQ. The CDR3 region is CASSLAGQGSNSPLHF. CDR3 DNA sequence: TGTGCCAGCAGCTTAGCGGGACAGGGGTCTAATTCACCCCTCCACTTT.

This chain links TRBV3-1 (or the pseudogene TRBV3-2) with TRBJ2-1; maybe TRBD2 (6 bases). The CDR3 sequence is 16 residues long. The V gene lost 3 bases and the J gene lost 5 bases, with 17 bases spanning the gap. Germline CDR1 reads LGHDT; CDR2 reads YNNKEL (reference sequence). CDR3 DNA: TGTGCCAGCAGCCACCTTAAAGGAGGGTCGGACAATGAGCAGTTCTTC. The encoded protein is CASSHLKGGSDNEQFF.